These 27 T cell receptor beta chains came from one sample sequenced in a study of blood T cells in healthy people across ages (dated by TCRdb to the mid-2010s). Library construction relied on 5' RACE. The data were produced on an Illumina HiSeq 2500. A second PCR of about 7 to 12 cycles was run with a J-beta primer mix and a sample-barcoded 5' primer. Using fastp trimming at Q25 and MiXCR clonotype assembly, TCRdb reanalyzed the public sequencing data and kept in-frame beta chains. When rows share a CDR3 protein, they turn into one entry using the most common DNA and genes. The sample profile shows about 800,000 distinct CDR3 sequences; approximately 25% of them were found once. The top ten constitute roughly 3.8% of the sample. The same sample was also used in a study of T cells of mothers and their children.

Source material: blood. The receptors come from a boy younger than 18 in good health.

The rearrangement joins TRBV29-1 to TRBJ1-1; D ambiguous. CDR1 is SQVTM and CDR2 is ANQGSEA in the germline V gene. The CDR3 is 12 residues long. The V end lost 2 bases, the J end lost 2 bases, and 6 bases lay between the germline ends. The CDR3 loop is CSVEKGNTEAFF. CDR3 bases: TGCAGCGTTGAAAAAGGAAACACTGAAGCTTTCTTT.

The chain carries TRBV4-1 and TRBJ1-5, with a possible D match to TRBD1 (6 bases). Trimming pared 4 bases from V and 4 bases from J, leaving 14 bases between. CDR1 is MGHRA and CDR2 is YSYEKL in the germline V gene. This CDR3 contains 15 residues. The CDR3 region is CASSPNREDNQPQHF. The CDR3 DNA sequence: TGCGCCAGCAGCCCAAACAGGGAAGATAATCAGCCCCAGCATTTT.

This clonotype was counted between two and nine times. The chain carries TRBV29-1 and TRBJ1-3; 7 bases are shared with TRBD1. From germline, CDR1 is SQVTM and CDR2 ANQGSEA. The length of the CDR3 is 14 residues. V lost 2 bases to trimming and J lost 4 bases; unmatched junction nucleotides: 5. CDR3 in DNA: TGCAGCGTTGAAAAAGGGGGCGAAGGAAACACCATATATTTT. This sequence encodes CSVEKGGEGNTIYF.

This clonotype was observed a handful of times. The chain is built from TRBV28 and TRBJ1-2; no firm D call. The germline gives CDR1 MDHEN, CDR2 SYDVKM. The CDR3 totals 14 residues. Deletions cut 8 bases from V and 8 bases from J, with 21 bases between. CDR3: CASGRPERARGYTF. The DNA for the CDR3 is TGTGCCAGCGGACGACCCGAACGGGCAAGGGGCTACACCTTC.

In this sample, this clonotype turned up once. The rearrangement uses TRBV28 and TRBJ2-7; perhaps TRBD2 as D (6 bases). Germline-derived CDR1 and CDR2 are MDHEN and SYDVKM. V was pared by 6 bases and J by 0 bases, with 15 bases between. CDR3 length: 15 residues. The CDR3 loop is CASRPYSGDSYEQYF. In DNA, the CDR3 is TGTGCCAGCAGGCCATATAGCGGAGACTCCTACGAGCAGTACTTC.

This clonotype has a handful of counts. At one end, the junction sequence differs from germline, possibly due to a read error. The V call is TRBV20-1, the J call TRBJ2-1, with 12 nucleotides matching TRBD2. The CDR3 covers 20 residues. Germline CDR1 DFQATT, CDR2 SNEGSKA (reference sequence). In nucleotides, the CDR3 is TGCAGTGCTAGAGTTAGGGGGACTAGCGGGTACCGCTTCTCCTACGATGAGCAGTTCTTC. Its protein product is CSARVRGTSGYRFSYDEQFF.

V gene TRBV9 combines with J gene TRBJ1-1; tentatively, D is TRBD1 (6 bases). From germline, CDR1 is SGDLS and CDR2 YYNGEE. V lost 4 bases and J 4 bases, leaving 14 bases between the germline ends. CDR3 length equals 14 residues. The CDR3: CASSHGGGGTEAFF. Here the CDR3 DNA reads TGTGCCAGCAGCCACGGCGGAGGGGGCACTGAAGCTTTCTTT.

The CDR3 sequence: CASSPNPGGSGANVLTF. DNA for the CDR3: TGTGCCAGCAGCCCAAACCCGGGGGGCTCTGGGGCCAACGTCCTGACTTTC. This sequence joins TRBV7-6 and TRBJ2-6; 7 bases are a match to TRBD2. Trimming took 5 bases from V and 0 from J; bases not matched to a gene: 7. Germline V gene sequence: CDR1 SGHVS, CDR2 FNYEAQ. CDR3 length equals 17 residues.

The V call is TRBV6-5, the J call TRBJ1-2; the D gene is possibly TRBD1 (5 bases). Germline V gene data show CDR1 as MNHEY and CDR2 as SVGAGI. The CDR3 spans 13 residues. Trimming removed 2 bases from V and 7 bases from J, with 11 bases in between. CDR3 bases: TGTGCCAGCAGTTACAGCGGGGCGCTTGGCTACACCTTC. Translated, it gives CASSYSGALGYTF.

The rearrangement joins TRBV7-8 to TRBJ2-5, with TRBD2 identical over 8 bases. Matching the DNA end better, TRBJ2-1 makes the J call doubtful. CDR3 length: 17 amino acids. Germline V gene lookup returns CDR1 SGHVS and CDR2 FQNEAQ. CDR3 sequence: CASSLAPRGGPKNEQFF. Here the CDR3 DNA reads TGTGCCAGCAGCTTAGCGCCACGGGGGGGCCCTAAGAATGAGCAGTTCTTC.

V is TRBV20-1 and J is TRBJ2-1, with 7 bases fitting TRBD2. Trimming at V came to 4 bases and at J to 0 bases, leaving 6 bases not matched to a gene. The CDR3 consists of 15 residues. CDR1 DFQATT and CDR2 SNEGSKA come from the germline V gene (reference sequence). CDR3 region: CSATPIAGSYNEQFF. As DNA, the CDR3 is TGCAGTGCTACTCCCATAGCGGGCTCCTACAATGAGCAGTTCTTC.

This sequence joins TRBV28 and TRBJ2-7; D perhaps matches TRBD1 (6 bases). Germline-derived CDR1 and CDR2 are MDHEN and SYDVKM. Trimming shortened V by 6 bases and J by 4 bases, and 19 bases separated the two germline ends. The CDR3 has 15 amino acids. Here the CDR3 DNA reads TGTGCCAGCAGGGAACAGGGTGGGTCCTCTTACGAGCAGTACTTC. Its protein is CASREQGGSSYEQYF.

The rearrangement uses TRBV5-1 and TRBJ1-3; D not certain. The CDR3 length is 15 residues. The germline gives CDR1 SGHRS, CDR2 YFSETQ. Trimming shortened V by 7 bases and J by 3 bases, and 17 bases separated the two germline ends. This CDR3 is CASARGGSDGNTIYF. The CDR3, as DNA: TGCGCCAGCGCCCGAGGAGGGTCGGATGGAAACACCATATATTTT.

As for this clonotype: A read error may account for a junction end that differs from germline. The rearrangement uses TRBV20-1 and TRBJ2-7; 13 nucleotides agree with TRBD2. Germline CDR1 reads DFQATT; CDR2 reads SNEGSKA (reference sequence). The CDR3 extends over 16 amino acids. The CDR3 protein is CSAVALTSGRLYEQCF. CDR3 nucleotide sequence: TGCAGTGCCGTTGCCTTGACTAGCGGGAGGCTCTACGAGCAGTGCTTC.

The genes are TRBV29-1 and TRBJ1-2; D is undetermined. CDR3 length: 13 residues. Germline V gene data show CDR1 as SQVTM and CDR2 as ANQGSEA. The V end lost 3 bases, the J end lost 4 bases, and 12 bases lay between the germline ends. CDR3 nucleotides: TGCAGCGTTGATGAAGACCACACCTATGGCTACACCTTC. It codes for CSVDEDHTYGYTF. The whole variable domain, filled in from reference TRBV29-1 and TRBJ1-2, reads SAVISQKPSRDICQRGTSLTIQCQVDSQVTMMFWYRQQPGQSLTLIATANQGSEATYESGFVIDKFPISRPNLTFSTLTVSNMSPEDSSIYLCSVDEDHTYGYTFGSGTRLTVV.

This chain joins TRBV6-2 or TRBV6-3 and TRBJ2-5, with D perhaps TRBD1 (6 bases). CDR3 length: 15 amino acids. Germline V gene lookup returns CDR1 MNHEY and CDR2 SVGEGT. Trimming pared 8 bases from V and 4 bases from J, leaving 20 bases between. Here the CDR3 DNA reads TGTGCCAGCGGTTCGGGACGGCGGACAGCAGAGACCCAGTACTTC. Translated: CASGSGRRTAETQYF.

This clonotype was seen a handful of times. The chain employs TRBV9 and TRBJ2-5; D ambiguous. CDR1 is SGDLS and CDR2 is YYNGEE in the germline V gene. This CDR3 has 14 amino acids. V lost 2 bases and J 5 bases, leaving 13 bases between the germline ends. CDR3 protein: CASSVAPRAETQYF. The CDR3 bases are TGTGCCAGCAGCGTCGCCCCTAGAGCGGAGACCCAGTACTTC.

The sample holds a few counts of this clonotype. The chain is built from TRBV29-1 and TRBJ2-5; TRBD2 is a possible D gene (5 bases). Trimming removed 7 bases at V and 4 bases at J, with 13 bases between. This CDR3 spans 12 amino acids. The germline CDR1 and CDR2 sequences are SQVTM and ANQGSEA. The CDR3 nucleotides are TGCAGCGCTGGACTTTCCGGAGAGACCCAGTACTTC. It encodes CSAGLSGETQYF.

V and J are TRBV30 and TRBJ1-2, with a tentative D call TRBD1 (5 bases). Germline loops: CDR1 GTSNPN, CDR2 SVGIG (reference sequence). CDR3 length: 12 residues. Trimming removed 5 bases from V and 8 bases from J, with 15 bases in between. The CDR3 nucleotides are TGTGCCTGGGATTCGGGGCTGTCCGGCTACACCTTC. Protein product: CAWDSGLSGYTF.

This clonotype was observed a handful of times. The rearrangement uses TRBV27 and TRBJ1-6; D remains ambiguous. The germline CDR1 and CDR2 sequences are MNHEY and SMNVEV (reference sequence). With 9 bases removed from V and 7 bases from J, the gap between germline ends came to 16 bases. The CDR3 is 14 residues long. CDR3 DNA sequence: TGTGCCAGTTTATCCGACGACGGAAATTCACCCCTCCACTTT. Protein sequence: CASLSDDGNSPLHF.

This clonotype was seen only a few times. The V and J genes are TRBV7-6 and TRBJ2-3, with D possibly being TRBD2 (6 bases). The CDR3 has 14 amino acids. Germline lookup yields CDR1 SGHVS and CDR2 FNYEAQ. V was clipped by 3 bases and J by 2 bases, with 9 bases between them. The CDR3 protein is CASSLPSVTDTQYF. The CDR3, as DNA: TGTGCCAGCAGCTTGCCTAGCGTCACAGATACGCAGTATTTT.

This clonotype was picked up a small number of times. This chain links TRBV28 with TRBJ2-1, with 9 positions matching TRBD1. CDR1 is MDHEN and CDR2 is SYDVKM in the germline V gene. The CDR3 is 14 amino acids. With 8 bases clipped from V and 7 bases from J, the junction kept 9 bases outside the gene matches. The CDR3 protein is CASLEQGARNEQFF. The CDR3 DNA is TGTGCCAGCCTTGAACAGGGGGCGCGAAATGAGCAGTTCTTC.

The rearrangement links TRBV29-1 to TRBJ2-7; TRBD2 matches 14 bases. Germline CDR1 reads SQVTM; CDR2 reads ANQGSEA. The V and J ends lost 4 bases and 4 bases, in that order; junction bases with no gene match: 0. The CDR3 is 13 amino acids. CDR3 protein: CSVGTSGRYEQYF. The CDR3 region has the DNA TGCAGCGTTGGGACTAGCGGGAGGTACGAGCAGTACTTC.

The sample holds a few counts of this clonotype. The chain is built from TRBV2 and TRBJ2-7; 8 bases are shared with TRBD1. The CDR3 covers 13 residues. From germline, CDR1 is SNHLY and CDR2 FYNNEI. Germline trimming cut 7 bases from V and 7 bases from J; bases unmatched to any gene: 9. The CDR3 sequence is CASTLTGDWEQYF. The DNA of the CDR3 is TGTGCCAGCACCTTGACAGGGGACTGGGAGCAGTACTTC.

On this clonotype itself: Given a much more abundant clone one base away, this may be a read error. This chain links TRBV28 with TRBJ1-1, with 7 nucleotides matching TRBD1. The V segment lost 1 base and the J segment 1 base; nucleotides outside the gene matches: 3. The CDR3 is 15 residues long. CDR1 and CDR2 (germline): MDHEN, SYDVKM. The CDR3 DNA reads TGTGCCAGCAGTTTATCCCGGACAGGGAACACTGAAGCTTTCTTT. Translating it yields CASSLSRTGNTEAFF.

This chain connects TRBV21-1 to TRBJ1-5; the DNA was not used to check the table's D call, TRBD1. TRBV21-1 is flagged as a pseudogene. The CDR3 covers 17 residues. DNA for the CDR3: TGTGCCAGCAGCAAAGCTGGGACAGGGAGGAAAAATCAGCCCCAGCATTTT. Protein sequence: CASSKAGTGRKNQPQHF.

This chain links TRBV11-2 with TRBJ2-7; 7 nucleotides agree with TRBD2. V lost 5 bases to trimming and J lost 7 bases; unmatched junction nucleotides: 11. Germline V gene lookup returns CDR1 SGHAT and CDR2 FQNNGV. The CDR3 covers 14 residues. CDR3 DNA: TGTGCCAGCAGCGCGAGCGGGGATCTACGAGAGCAGTACTTC. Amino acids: CASSASGDLREQYF. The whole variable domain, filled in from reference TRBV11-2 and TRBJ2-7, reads EAGVAQSPRYKIIEKRQSVAFWCNPISGHATLYWYQQILGQGPKLLIQFQNNGVVDDSQLPKDRFSAERLKGVDSTLKIQPAKLEDSAVYLCASSASGDLREQYFGPGTRLTVT.